A single sample is the source of the 8 T cell receptor beta chains below, sequenced in a study of tumor and adjacent non-tumor tissue in lung cancer. A modified ARM-PCR protocol with three rounds of nested PCR amplified TCRbeta. TCRdb fed the multiplex PCR reads into MiXCR, producing one record per CDR3 protein. The sample yields around 99,000 distinct CDR3 sequences, 60% to 70% seen once. RNA was extracted from bulk tissue without any cell sorting. This non-tumor lung sample came from over 3 cm beyond the tumor edge. Sequencing was done on a sample of distant non-tumor lung tissue. The source is a man aged 55 to 70 with non-small cell lung cancer.

About this clonotype: With a much larger clone just one base away, this may be a read error. This chain links TRBV13 with TRBJ1-2, with D perhaps TRBD1 (6 bases). Looked up from germline, CDR1 is PRHDT and CDR2 is FYEKMQ (reference sequence). This CDR3 is 17 amino acids long. V was clipped by 2 bases and J by 8 bases, with 24 bases between them. The CDR3 reads CASSLYLWDTDPSGYTF. Written as DNA, the CDR3 is TGTGCCAGCAGCTTATACCTGTGGGACACAGACCCATCGGGCTACACCTTC.

This clonotype was picked up many times. The gene calls are TRBV20-1 and TRBJ1-3, with D hard to call. V lost 3 bases and J 4 bases, leaving 16 bases between the germline ends. The CDR3 runs to 15 residues. CDR1 DFQATT and CDR2 SNEGSKA come from the germline V gene (reference sequence). Here the CDR3 DNA reads TGCAGTGCTAGTCCTTTCGGGGTTGGAGGAAACACCATATATTTT. This translates into CSASPFGVGGNTIYF.

There are many counts of this clonotype. The chain has TRBV4-2 and TRBJ1-5; D is uncertain. Germline values: CDR1 LGHNA, CDR2 YNFKEQ. The V end lost 0 bases, the J end lost 8 bases, and 8 bases lay between the germline ends. The CDR3 is 13 amino acids. CDR3 region: CASSQERWEPQHF. In DNA, the CDR3 is TGTGCCAGCAGCCAAGAGAGGTGGGAGCCCCAGCATTTT.

The chain is built from TRBV6-1 and TRBJ2-3, with 9 bases that match TRBD2. Germline CDR1 MNHNS, CDR2 SASEGT. The CDR3 runs 15 residues. Losses at the gene ends were 4 bases for V and 8 bases for J; bases not matched to a gene: 10. The CDR3 reads CASSARGGAVGTQYF. DNA of the CDR3: TGTGCCAGCAGTGCTCGCGGGGGGGCCGTAGGTACGCAGTATTTT.

In this sample, this clonotype turned up once. Mismatch with germline at one junction end may stem from a read error. The chain recombines TRBV10-3 with TRBJ2-2, with TRBD2 matching over 12 bases. CDR1 and CDR2 (germline): ENHRY, SYGVKD. The CDR3 is 20 amino acids. This CDR3 reads CVISESPLRLAGVRTGELFF. CDR3 bases: TGTGTCATCAGTGAGAGCCCCCTCAGACTAGCGGGAGTGAGGACCGGGGAGCTGTTTTTT.

Comments on this clonotype: A read error may be the cause here, since a much bigger clone is one base away. The chain joins TRBV5-6 to TRBJ2-1; 16 nucleotides match TRBD2. Germline-derived CDR1 and CDR2 are SGHDT and YYEEEE. The CDR3 has 17 residues. Germline trimming cut 4 bases from V and 6 bases from J; bases unmatched to any gene: 7. The CDR3 region is CASSAGTSGGACNEQFF. CDR3 nucleotides: TGTGCCAGCAGCGCCGGGACTAGCGGGGGGGCCTGCAATGAGCAGTTCTTC.

The V gene is TRBV30, the J gene TRBJ1-2; 7 positions agree with TRBD1. The junction had 10 bases not matched to a gene; V was cut back by 3 bases and J by 6 bases. The length of the CDR3 is 14 residues. Germline V lookup: CDR1 GTSNPN, CDR2 SVGIG (reference sequence). The CDR3 DNA reads as TGTGCCTGGAGAGGGCAGACAGGGAACAATGGCTACACCTTC. Residues: CAWRGQTGNNGYTF.

A remark on this clonotype: Since no conserved phenylalanine or tryptophan closes the CDR3, a read error is the likely cause. This sequence joins TRBV12-3 or TRBV12-4 and TRBJ2-7; 10 bases line up with TRBD2. The CDR3 is 20 amino acids. Germline trimming cut 5 bases from V and 6 bases from J; bases unmatched to any gene: 25. The CDR3 protein is CASSPSSGSFHGAPSREQYS. The CDR3 DNA reads TGTGCCAGCAGTCCTTCTAGCGGGAGTTTCCATGGGGCCCCGAGTCGCGAGCAGTACTCC.